The 24 T cell receptor beta chains given below trace back to one sample, sequenced in a study of T cells in Graves' hyperthyroidism and ophthalmopathy. Amplification targeted TCR beta CDR3 regions from RNA transcripts. A set of HTBI primers served as the primers for a first-round RT-PCR of the TCR CDR3. MiXCR, run by TCRdb on the multiplex PCR reads, gives a single entry per CDR3 protein. The table has about 640,000 distinct CDR3 sequences, less than 25% seen once. Source material: blood. The receptors stem from a man aged 25-45 years with Graves' ophthalmopathy.

The rearrangement uses TRBV29-1 and TRBJ1-1; D is possibly TRBD1 (6 bases). Germline V gives CDR1 SQVTM, CDR2 ANQGSEA. The CDR3 is made up of 13 amino acids. The V end was cut by 7 bases, the J end by 1 base, with 13 bases between. The CDR3 sequence is CSAARGGNTEAFF. The DNA for the CDR3 is TGCAGCGCCGCCCGAGGGGGGAACACTGAAGCTTTCTTT.

Only a few counts were recorded for this clonotype. V gene TRBV5-1 combines with J gene TRBJ2-7, with 10 positions matching TRBD2. The CDR3 length is 15 residues. V shed 3 bases, J shed 9 bases, and the junction held 12 bases outside the gene matches. Germline V gene sequence: CDR1 SGHRS, CDR2 YFSETQ. CDR3 loop: CASSSEALAGDVQYF. CDR3 DNA sequence: TGCGCCAGCAGCTCCGAAGCGCTAGCGGGAGATGTGCAGTACTTC.

This clonotype was observed at least ten times. The chain recombines TRBV6-2 or TRBV6-3 with TRBJ1-5, with TRBD1 identical over 9 bases. After removal of 6 bases from V and 2 bases from J, the junction contained 5 bases not matched to a gene. The CDR3 is made up of 15 amino acids. Germline assignment: CDR1 MNHEY and CDR2 SVGEGT. CDR3 sequence (DNA): TGTGCCAGCAGCGACCGGGACAGGGGCAATCAGCCCCAGCATTTT. Protein sequence: CASSDRDRGNQPQHF.

This clonotype was detected a few times. V is TRBV4-1 and J is TRBJ2-2, with 8 nucleotides matching TRBD2. Germline V gives CDR1 MGHRA, CDR2 YSYEKL. The V segment lost 0 bases and the J segment 5 bases; nucleotides outside the gene matches: 8. This CDR3 has 17 residues. The CDR3 nucleotides read TGCGCCAGCAGCCAAGATATGGCTAGCGGGTCTACCGGGGAGCTGTTTTTT. Amino acids: CASSQDMASGSTGELFF.

The V gene is TRBV6-1, the J gene TRBJ2-2; 10 bases line up with TRBD2. After removal of 4 bases from V and 2 bases from J, the junction contained 4 bases not matched to a gene. Germline CDR1 is MNHNS and CDR2 is SASEGT. The CDR3 has 16 residues. The CDR3 nucleotides are TGTGCCAGCAGTGTACTAGCGGGATCAAACACCGGGGAGCTGTTTTTT. Its protein is CASSVLAGSNTGELFF.

This clonotype was counted only a few times. V gene TRBV5-1 combines with J gene TRBJ2-3; 10 nucleotides align to TRBD2. V trimming: 2 bases; J trimming: 7 bases; junction bases outside the gene matches: 10. This CDR3 has 16 amino acids. Per the germline V gene, CDR1 is SGHRS and CDR2 is YFSETQ. The DNA of the CDR3 is TGCGCCAGCAGCTTATCTAGCGGGAGCGTGCTGAATACGCAGTATTTT. Amino acids: CASSLSSGSVLNTQYF.

This clonotype was found a few times. The V and J genes are TRBV7-9 and TRBJ2-5; 7 nucleotides match TRBD1. J gave up 4 bases and V 6 bases, and 5 bases lay outside the gene matches. Germline V CDR1 and CDR2: SEHNR, FQNEAQ (reference sequence). The CDR3 runs 13 residues. The CDR3 region is CASSFRDRETQYF. The CDR3 bases are TGTGCCAGCAGTTTCCGGGACAGAGAGACCCAGTACTTC.

The chain employs TRBV6-1 and TRBJ2-7; 9 bases line up with TRBD1. Per germline, CDR1 MNHNS and CDR2 SASEGT. This CDR3 has 14 residues. The ends lost 7 bases at V and 3 bases at J; junction bases unmatched: 7. The CDR3: CASTQQGAVYEQYF. The CDR3 DNA follows: TGTGCCAGCACTCAACAGGGGGCCGTCTACGAGCAGTACTTC.

This clonotype came up many times. The rearrangement joins TRBV20-1 to TRBJ1-1; TRBD1 is a possible D gene (5 bases). CDR1 and CDR2 from the germline V gene are DFQATT and SNEGSKA (reference sequence). This CDR3 contains 14 residues. Trimming took off 8 bases at V and 1 base at J, with 17 bases between the two ends. Written as DNA, the CDR3 is TGCAGTCCAACACCGGGACCCAGGAACACTGAAGCTTTCTTT. Translating it yields CSPTPGPRNTEAFF.

This clonotype was observed a few times. This rearrangement joins TRBV3-1 to TRBJ2-5; 10 bases fit TRBD2. Trimming removed 1 base from V and 5 bases from J; junction bases left unmatched: 7. This CDR3 spans 16 amino acids. CDR1 and CDR2 (germline): LGHDT, YNNKEL (reference sequence). In nucleotides, the CDR3 is TGTGCCAGCAGCCAAGTCGGGCTAGCGGGAGTGGAGACCCAGTACTTC. Amino acids: CASSQVGLAGVETQYF.

This clonotype was seen many times. The CDR3 sequence is CASSLSSFGGQNEQFF. CDR3 in DNA: TGTGCCAGCAGCTTAAGTTCCTTCGGGGGGCAAAATGAGCAGTTCTTC. The V gene is TRBV7-3, the J gene TRBJ2-1, with D maybe TRBD2 (7 bases). V lost 1 base and J 7 bases, leaving 17 bases between the germline ends. The V gene's germline CDR1 is SGHTA and CDR2 FQGTGA. The CDR3 sequence is 16 residues long.

This clonotype was seen at least ten times. The CDR3 DNA reads TGTGCCAGCAGCTTAATGGCGGGAGGAAGCTCCTACGAGCAGTACTTC. Translating gives CASSLMAGGSSYEQYF. V usage is TRBV11-2 and J usage is TRBJ2-7; 8 nucleotides match TRBD2. The CDR3 has 16 residues. Trimming cost V 2 bases and J 0 bases; bases outside gene matches: 6. Germline V CDR1 and CDR2: SGHAT, FQNNGV.

V usage is TRBV3-2 and J usage is TRBJ2-1; the table's TRBD1 call for D was not verified on the DNA. TRBV3-2 constitutes a pseudogene. CDR3 length: 15 residues. The CDR3 DNA sequence: TGTGCCAGGCGGCGCGGGGGAAATTCCTACAATGAGCAGTTCTTC. Translation: CARRRGGNSYNEQFF.

This clonotype came up many times. The chain uses TRBV12-3 or TRBV12-4 and TRBJ1-4; maybe TRBD1 (6 bases). This CDR3 comprises 14 residues. V was cut by 5 bases and J by 5 bases, with 12 bases left in between. The CDR3 bases are TGTGCCAGCAGTCCGACAGGTCCCAATGAAAAACTGTTTTTT. Translation: CASSPTGPNEKLFF.

This chain links TRBV5-6 with TRBJ1-1; 8 bases are a match to TRBD1. The junction had 3 bases not matched to a gene; V was cut back by 1 base and J by 4 bases. The CDR3 sequence is 14 residues long. Germline lookup yields CDR1 SGHDT and CDR2 YYEEEE. The CDR3 sequence is CASSLNRGSTEAFF. The CDR3 coding sequence is TGTGCCAGCAGCTTGAACAGGGGGAGCACTGAAGCTTTCTTT.

Only a few counts were recorded for this clonotype. The chain employs TRBV20-1 and TRBJ2-7; the match to TRBD1 covers 7 bases. The CDR3 extends over 13 amino acids. Germline V gene sequence: CDR1 DFQATT, CDR2 SNEGSKA (reference sequence). V was pared by 6 bases and J by 3 bases, with 8 bases of the junction left unmatched. The CDR3 protein is CSAQDRVSYEQYF. The CDR3 DNA reads as TGCAGTGCACAAGACAGGGTGAGCTACGAGCAGTACTTC.

In this sample, this clonotype turned up once. The gene calls are TRBV5-4 and TRBJ2-5, with 7 nucleotides matching TRBD2. CDR3 length: 15 residues. V shed 2 bases, J shed 2 bases, and the junction held 6 bases outside the gene matches. The V gene's germline CDR1 is SGHNT and CDR2 YYREEE (reference sequence). The CDR3 reads CASSFATSVQETQYF. CDR3 DNA sequence: TGTGCCAGCAGCTTCGCTACTAGCGTTCAAGAGACCCAGTACTTC.

The chain joins TRBV5-4 to TRBJ1-1, with D perhaps matching TRBD1 (5 bases). The CDR3 is 15 residues long. The germline V gene has CDR1 SGHNT and CDR2 YYREEE (reference sequence). V shed 2 bases and J shed 2 bases, with 13 bases lying between them. CDR3 protein: CASSLGRVSNTEAFF. CDR3 nucleotides: TGTGCCAGCAGCTTAGGCAGGGTTTCTAACACTGAAGCTTTCTTT.

This clonotype was counted many times. The chain is built from TRBV15 and TRBJ1-1; 8 bases are a match to TRBD1. V gave up 5 bases and J gave up 4 bases; unmatched junction bases: 9. This CDR3 comprises 15 residues. CDR1 is LNHNV, CDR2 YYDKDF, per germline (reference sequence). DNA for the CDR3: TGTGCCACCAGCGCACCAGGGGGCGTCGGCACTGAAGCTTTCTTT. Its protein is CATSAPGGVGTEAFF.

This clonotype was seen ten or more times. CDR3 DNA: TGTGCCAGCAGTTGGAACACCGGGGAGCTGTTTTTT. Translating it yields CASSWNTGELFF. The chain recombines TRBV27 with TRBJ2-2; D remains unclear. The CDR3 sequence is 12 residues long. Trimming shortened V by 4 bases and J by 1 base, and 1 base separated the two germline ends. Germline CDR1 and CDR2: MNHEY and SMNVEV (reference sequence).

Comment on this clonotype: An end of the junction differs from the germline gene, which may be a read error. The rearrangement joins TRBV5-1 to TRBJ2-7; weak D call: TRBD2 (5 bases). CDR3 length equals 16 residues. Germline CDR1 is SGHRS and CDR2 is YFSETQ. The DNA for the CDR3 is TGTGCCAGCAGCTTAGCCTACGGAGGCCCCTGGAGCGAGCAGTACTTC. As protein: CASSLAYGGPWSEQYF.

This clonotype was counted ten times or more. This rearrangement joins TRBV20-1 to TRBJ2-3, with D possibly matching TRBD2 (5 bases). Trimming cost V 4 bases and J 3 bases, with 17 bases left between them. This CDR3 has 15 residues. Germline CDR1 is DFQATT and CDR2 is SNEGSKA (reference sequence). CDR3 nucleotides: TGCAGTGCTACCAAAGCGGTCCTAGGGACAGATACGCAGTATTTT. Residues: CSATKAVLGTDTQYF.

The table lists this clonotype with many counts. This rearrangement joins TRBV11-2 to TRBJ1-2, with a weak D call TRBD1 (6 bases). V lost 0 bases and J 4 bases, leaving 12 bases between the germline ends. CDR3 length: 15 amino acids. Per the germline V gene, CDR1 is SGHAT and CDR2 is FQNNGV. CDR3 in DNA: TGTGCCAGCAGCTTAGAGATCGGACAGTCCTATGGCTACACCTTC. Translating it yields CASSLEIGQSYGYTF.

Note on this clonotype: Just one base apart from a much larger clone, this may be a read error. The chain links TRBV3-1 to TRBJ2-1; TRBD2 aligns across 15 bases. The CDR3 is 17 amino acids. CDR1 is LGHDT, CDR2 YNNKEL, per germline (reference sequence). In DNA, the CDR3 is TGTGCCAGCAGCCTCGGACTAGCGGGAGGGCTATTGTATGAGCAGCTCTTC. Residues: CASSLGLAGGLLYEQLF.